This entry lists 7 T cell receptor beta chains sequenced from one sample in a study of T-cell memory formation after mild COVID-19. TCRdb re-derived calls from the 5' RACE reads in MiXCR, one entry per CDR3 protein. This table has roughly 100,000 distinct CDR3 sequences, roughly an eighth appearing once. The sample comprised PBMCs or a T cell subset sorted from them (not recorded which). The source of these receptors is an adult woman who had mild COVID-19 (a few samples of this study predate the infection). Cell type and time point are not known.

The genes are TRBV10-3 and TRBJ2-7; the D is unclear. The CDR3 has 13 amino acids. V gave up 3 bases and J gave up 2 bases, with 8 bases separating them. Germline V gene sequence: CDR1 ENHRY, CDR2 SYGVKD. The CDR3 protein is CAISEGLTYEQYF. In DNA, the CDR3 is TGTGCCATCAGTGAAGGTTTGACCTACGAGCAGTACTTC.

The chain combines TRBV12-3 or TRBV12-4 with TRBJ2-1; 12 nucleotides align to TRBD2. Trimming cost V 5 bases and J 4 bases; bases outside gene matches: 6. This CDR3 region has 16 residues. This chain's CDR3 is CASSPLAGGKYNEQFF. CDR3 bases: TGTGCCAGCAGTCCCCTAGCGGGAGGGAAGTACAATGAGCAGTTCTTC.

This clonotype came up a few times. This chain connects TRBV27 to TRBJ2-7; TRBD2 aligns across 8 bases. CDR1 MNHEY and CDR2 SMNVEV come from the germline V gene (reference sequence). After removal of 5 bases from V and 1 base from J, the junction contained 1 base not matched to a gene. This CDR3 has 13 residues. This chain's CDR3 is CASSQRGSYEQYF. DNA of the CDR3: TGTGCCAGCAGTCAGCGGGGGTCCTACGAGCAGTACTTC.

This chain connects TRBV4-1 to TRBJ2-1; D unresolved. The V gene's germline CDR1 is MGHRA and CDR2 YSYEKL. The V gene lost 4 bases and the J gene lost 5 bases, with 12 bases spanning the gap. CDR3 size: 14 residues. The CDR3 here is CASSRWNTDNEQFF. The CDR3 coding sequence is TGCGCCAGCAGCCGATGGAATACCGACAATGAGCAGTTCTTC.

Concerning this clonotype: Just one base apart from a much larger clone, this may be a read error. The V call is TRBV7-9, the J call TRBJ2-3, with D unclear. Per germline, CDR1 SEHNR and CDR2 FQNEAQ (reference sequence). The V end lost 2 bases, the J end lost 1 base, and 16 bases lay between the germline ends. This CDR3 is built from 17 residues. The CDR3 is CASSLPGPVLGTDTQYF. The CDR3 DNA is TGTGCCAGCAGCTTACCCGGGCCAGTCCTGGGCACAGATACGCAGTATTTT.

The V gene is TRBV7-8, the J gene TRBJ2-1, with D possibly TRBD1 on 5 matching bases. Germline loops: CDR1 SGHVS, CDR2 FQNEAQ. The CDR3 is 15 amino acids. V was clipped by 0 bases and J by 7 bases, with 13 bases between them. CDR3: CASSLAGLGVNEQFF. The CDR3, as DNA: TGTGCCAGCAGCTTAGCGGGGCTAGGGGTGAATGAGCAGTTCTTC.

This clonotype has a handful of counts. The CDR3 spells CASSLVAGLNTEAFF. In nucleotides, the CDR3 is TGTGCCAGCAGTTTGGTGGCAGGACTAAACACTGAAGCTTTCTTT. V gene TRBV27 combines with J gene TRBJ1-1; D not certain. Germline loops: CDR1 MNHEY, CDR2 SMNVEV (reference sequence). The V end was cut by 3 bases, the J end by 2 bases, with 13 bases between. CDR3 length: 15 amino acids.